The TCR beta chain described here comes from a study of CD8 T cells in ankylosing spondylitis. Study-wide findings and caveats: Ankylosing spondylitis blood appeared to carry a characteristic TCR beta motif of roughly eight highly homologous variants. The study looked at matched synovial fluid samples from ankylosing spondylitis patients. Disease-linked clones were reported to be significantly enriched there.

This clonotype was counted only a few times. Antigen unknown. The ends were cut back, 4 bases at V and 2 bases at J, with 15 bases in the middle. CDR1 is LGHDT and CDR2 is YNNKEL in the germline V gene (reference sequence). The CDR3 is 15 amino acids. TCRdb recomputed calls from the 5' RACE reads with MiXCR, one row per CDR3 protein. The repertoire holds more than 500,000 distinct CDR3 sequences, about 5% seen once, with roughly 3.5% in the top ten. The TCR comes from a male donor with ankylosing spondylitis. The chain uses TRBV3-1 and TRBJ2-7; tentatively, D is TRBD2 (5 bases). The specimen was blood, either unsorted or a sorted T cell fraction (not recorded which). CDR3 bases: TGTGCCAGCAGCCCCAGGAGCGGTGGGGCCTACGAGCAGTACTTC. As protein: CASSPRSGGAYEQYF.